This T cell receptor beta chain was observed in a study of technical replicates of blood from a few donors. The CDR3 is made up of 17 amino acids. The germline V gene has CDR1 MNHEY and CDR2 SMNVEV (reference sequence). V was pared by 1 base and J by 4 bases, with 9 bases of the junction left unmatched. TCRdb's copy holds only in-frame clones and misses some; the assay was immunoSEQ multiplex PCR. The sample contains some 87,000 clones, roughly 96% of which appear only once. The chain links TRBV27 to TRBJ2-3, with 9 bases aligning to TRBD2. The source of this sequence is a human donor in good health. Material: T cells isolated from PBMCs. The CDR3 here is CASSLWVAGEMADTQYF. CDR3 sequence (DNA): TGTGCCAGCAGTTTATGGGTAGCGGGAGAGATGGCAGATACGCAGTATTTT.